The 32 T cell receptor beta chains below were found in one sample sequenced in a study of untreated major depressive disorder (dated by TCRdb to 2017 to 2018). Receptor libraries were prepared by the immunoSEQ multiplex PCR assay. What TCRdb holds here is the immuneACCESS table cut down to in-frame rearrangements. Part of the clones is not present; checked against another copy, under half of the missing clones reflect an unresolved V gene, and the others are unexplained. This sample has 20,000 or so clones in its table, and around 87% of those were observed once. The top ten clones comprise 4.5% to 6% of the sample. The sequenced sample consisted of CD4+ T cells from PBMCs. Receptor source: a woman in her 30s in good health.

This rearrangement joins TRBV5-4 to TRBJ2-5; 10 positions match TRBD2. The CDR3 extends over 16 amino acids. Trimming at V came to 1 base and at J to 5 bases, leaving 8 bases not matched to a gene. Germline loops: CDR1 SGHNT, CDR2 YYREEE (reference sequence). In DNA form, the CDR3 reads TGTGCCAGCAGCTTGACGATAGCGGGGGGTCGGGAGACCCAGTACTTC. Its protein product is CASSLTIAGGRETQYF.

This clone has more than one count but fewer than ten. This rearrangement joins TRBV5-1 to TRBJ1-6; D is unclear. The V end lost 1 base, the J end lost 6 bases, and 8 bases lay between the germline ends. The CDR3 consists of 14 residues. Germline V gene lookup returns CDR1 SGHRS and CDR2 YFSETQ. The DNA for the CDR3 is TGCGCCAGCAGCTTGTCGGCTTCTAATTCACCCCTCCACTTT. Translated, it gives CASSLSASNSPLHF.

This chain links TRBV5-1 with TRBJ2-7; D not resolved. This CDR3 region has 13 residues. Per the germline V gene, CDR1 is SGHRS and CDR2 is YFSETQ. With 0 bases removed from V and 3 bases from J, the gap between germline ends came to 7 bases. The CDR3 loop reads CASSLGSFYEQYF. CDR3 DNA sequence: TGCGCCAGCAGCTTGGGGTCCTTCTACGAGCAGTACTTC.

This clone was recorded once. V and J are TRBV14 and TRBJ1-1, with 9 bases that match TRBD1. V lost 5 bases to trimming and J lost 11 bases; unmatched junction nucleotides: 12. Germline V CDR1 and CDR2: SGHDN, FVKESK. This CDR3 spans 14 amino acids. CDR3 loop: CASSSSGTGREAFF. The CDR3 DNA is TGTGCCAGCAGCTCATCTGGGACAGGGAGAGAGGCTTTCTTT.

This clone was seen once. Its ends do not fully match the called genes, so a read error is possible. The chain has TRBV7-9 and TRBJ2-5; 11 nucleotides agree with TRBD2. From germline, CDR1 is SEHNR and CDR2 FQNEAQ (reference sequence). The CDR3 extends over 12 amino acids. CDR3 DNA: TGTGCCAGCAGCTTTCCCGGGACTAGCGGACACTTC. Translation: CASSFPGTSGHF.

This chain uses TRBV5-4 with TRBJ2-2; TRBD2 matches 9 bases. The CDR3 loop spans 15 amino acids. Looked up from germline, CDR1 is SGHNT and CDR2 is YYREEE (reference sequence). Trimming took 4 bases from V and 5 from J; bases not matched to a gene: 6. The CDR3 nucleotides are TGTGCCAGCAGCCCCGGGACTAGCAGGACCGGGGAGCTGTTTTTT. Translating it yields CASSPGTSRTGELFF.

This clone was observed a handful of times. The CDR3 coding sequence is TGCGCCAGCAGCCGGACCTCTGGGGACCAAGAGACCCAGTACTTC. This codes for CASSRTSGDQETQYF. V gene TRBV5-1 combines with J gene TRBJ2-5; D remains ambiguous. CDR3 length: 15 residues. CDR1 is SGHRS and CDR2 is YFSETQ in the germline V gene. Between the trimmed V and J ends, which lost 4 bases and 0 bases, there was a span of 13 bases.

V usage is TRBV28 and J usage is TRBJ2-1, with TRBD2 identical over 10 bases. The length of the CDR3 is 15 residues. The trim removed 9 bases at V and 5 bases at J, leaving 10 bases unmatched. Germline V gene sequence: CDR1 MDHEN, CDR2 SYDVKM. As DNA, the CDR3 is TGTGCCAGTGATGGGGCTAGCGGGGGTCACAATGAGCAGTTCTTC. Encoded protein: CASDGASGGHNEQFF.

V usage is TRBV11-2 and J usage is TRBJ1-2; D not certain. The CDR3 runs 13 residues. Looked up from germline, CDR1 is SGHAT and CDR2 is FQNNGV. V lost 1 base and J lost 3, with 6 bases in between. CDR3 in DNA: TGTGCCAGCAGCTTAGCGGGTCACTATGGCTACACCTTC. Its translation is CASSLAGHYGYTF.

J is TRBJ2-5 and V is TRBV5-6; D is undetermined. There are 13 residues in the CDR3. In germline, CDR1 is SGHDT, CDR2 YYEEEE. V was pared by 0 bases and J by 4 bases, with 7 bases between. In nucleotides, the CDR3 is TGTGCCAGCAGCTTGGCCTACGGAGAGACCCAGTACTTC. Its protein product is CASSLAYGETQYF.

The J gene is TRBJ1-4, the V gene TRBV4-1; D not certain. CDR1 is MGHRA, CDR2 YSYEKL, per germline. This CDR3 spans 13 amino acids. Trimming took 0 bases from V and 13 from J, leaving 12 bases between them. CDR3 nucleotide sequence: TGCGCCAGCAGCCAAGATTATCCGGCTGGACTGTTTTTT. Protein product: CASSQDYPAGLFF.

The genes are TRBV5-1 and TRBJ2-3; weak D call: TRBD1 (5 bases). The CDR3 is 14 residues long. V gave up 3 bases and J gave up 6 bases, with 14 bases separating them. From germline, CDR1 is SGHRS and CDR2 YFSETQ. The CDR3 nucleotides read TGCGCCAGCAGCTCCCTCGGCAGGGCTGATACGCAGTATTTT. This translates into CASSSLGRADTQYF. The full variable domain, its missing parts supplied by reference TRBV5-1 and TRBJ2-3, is KAGVTQTPRYLIKTRGQQVTLSCSPISGHRSVSWYQQTPGQGLQFLFEYFSETQRNKGNFPGRFSGRQFSNSRSEMNVSTLELGDSALYLCASSSLGRADTQYFGPGTRLTVL.

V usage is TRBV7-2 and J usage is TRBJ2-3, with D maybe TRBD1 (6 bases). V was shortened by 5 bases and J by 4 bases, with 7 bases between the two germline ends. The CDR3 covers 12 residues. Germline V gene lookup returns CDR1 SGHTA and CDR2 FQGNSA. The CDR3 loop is CASSEGADTQYF. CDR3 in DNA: TGTGCCAGCAGCGAGGGGGCAGATACGCAGTATTTT.

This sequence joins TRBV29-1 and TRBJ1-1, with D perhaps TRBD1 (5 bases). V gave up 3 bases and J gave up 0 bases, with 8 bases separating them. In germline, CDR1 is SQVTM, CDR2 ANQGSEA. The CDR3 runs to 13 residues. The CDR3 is CSVDRQLNTEAFF. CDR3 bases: TGCAGCGTTGATCGACAGCTGAACACTGAAGCTTTCTTT.

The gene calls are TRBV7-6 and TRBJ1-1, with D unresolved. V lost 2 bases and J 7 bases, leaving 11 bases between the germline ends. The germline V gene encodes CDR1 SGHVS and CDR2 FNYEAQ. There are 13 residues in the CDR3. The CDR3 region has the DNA TGTGCCAGCAGCTTAATAGGGTATGGTGAAGCTTTCTTT. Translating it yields CASSLIGYGEAFF. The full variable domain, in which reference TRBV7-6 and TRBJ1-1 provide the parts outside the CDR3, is GAGVSQSPRYKVTKRGQDVALRCDPISGHVSLYWYRQALGQGPEFLTYFNYEAQQDKSGLPNDRFSAERPEGSISTLTIQRTEQRDSAMYRCASSLIGYGEAFFGQGTRLTVV.

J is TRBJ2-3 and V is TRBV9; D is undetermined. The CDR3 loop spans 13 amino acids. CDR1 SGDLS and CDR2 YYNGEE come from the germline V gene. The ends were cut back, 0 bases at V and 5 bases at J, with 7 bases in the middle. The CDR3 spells CASSVDYGDTQYF. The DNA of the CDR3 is TGTGCCAGCAGCGTAGACTATGGAGATACGCAGTATTTT. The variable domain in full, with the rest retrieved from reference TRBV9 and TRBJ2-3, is DSGVTQTPKHLITATGQRVTLRCSPRSGDLSVYWYQQSLDQGLQFLIQYYNGEERAKGNILERFSAQQFPDLHSELNLSSLELGDSALYFCASSVDYGDTQYFGPGTRLTVL.

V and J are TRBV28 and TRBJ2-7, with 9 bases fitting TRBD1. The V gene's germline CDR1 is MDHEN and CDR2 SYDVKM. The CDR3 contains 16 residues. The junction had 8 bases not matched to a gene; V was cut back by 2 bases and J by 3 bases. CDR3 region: CASSLGPGTGSYEQYF. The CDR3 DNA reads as TGTGCCAGCAGTTTAGGGCCCGGGACAGGGAGCTACGAGCAGTACTTC. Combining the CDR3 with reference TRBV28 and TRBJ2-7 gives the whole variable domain DVKVTQSSRYLVKRTGEKVFLECVQDMDHENMFWYRQDPGLGLRLIYFSYDVKMKEKGDIPEGYSVSREKKERFSLILESASTNQTSMYLCASSLGPGTGSYEQYFGPGTRLTVT.

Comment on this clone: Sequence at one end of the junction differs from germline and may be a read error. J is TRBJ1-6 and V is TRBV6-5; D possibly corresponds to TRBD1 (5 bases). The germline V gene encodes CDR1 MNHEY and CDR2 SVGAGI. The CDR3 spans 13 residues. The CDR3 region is CASQTGFHSPPHF. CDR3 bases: TGTGCCAGCCAAACAGGATTCCATTCACCCCCCCACTTT.

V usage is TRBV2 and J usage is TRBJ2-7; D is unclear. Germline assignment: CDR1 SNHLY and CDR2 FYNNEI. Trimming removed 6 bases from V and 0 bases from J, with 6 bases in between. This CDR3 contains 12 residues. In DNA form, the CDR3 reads TGTGCCAGCAGGGTGGTCTCCTACGAGCAGTACTTC. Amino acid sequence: CASRVVSYEQYF.

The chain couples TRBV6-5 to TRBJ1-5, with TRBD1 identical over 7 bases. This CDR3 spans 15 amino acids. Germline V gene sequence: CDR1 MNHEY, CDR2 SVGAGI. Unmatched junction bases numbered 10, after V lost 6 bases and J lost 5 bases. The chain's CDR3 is CASSLRQGRDQPQHF. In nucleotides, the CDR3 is TGTGCCAGCAGCCTGAGACAGGGTCGGGATCAGCCCCAGCATTTT.

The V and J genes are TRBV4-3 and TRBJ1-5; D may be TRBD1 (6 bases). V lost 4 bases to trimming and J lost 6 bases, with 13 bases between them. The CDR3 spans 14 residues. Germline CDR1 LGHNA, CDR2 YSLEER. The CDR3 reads CASSLTGIGQPQHF. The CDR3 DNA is TGCGCCAGCAGCCTCACAGGGATCGGTCAGCCCCAGCATTTT.

As DNA, the CDR3 is TGCGCCAGCAGCTTCGGGACAATCACTCAAGAGACCCAGTACTTC. It specifies CASSFGTITQETQYF. The chain has TRBV5-1 and TRBJ2-5; D is perhaps TRBD1 (6 bases). CDR1 and CDR2 from the germline V gene are SGHRS and YFSETQ. CDR3 size: 15 residues. Trimming shortened V by 2 bases and J by 2 bases, and 13 bases separated the two germline ends.

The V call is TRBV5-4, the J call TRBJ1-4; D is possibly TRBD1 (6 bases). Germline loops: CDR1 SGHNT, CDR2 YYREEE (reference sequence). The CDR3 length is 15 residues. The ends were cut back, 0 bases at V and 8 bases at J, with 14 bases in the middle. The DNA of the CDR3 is TGTGCCAGCAGCTTGGGTCAAGGGGGGAGAGAAAAACTGTTTTTT. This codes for CASSLGQGGREKLFF.

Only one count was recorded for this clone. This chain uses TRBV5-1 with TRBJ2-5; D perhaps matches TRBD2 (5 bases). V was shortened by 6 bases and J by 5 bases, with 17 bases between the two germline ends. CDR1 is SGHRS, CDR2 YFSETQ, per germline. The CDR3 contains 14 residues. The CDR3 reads CASTGVLAGETQYF. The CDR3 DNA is TGCGCCAGCACCGGAGTGCTAGCTGGGGAGACCCAGTACTTC.

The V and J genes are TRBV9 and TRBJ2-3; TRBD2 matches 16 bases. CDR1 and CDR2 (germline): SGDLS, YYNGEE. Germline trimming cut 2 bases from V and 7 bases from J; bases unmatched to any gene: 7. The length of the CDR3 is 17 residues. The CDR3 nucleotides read TGTGCCAGCAGCGTTGTGGGGACTAGCGGGGGGGCCAATACGCAGTATTTT. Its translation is CASSVVGTSGGANTQYF.

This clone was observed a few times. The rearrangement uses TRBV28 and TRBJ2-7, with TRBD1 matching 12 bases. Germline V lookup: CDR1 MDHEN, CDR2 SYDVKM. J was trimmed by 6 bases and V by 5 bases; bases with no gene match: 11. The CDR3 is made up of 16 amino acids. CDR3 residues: CASSPPRGQGASEQYF. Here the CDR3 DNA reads TGTGCCAGCAGTCCGCCAAGGGGACAGGGGGCGAGCGAGCAGTACTTC. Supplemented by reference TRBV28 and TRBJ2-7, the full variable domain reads DVKVTQSSRYLVKRTGEKVFLECVQDMDHENMFWYRQDPGLGLRLIYFSYDVKMKEKGDIPEGYSVSREKKERFSLILESASTNQTSMYLCASSPPRGQGASEQYFGPGTRLTVT.

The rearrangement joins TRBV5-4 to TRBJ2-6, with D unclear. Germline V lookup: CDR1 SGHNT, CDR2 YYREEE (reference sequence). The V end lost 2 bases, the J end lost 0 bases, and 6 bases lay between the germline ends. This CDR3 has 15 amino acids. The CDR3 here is CASSFARSGANVLTF. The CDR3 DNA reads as TGTGCCAGCAGCTTCGCGCGCTCTGGGGCCAACGTCCTGACTTTC.

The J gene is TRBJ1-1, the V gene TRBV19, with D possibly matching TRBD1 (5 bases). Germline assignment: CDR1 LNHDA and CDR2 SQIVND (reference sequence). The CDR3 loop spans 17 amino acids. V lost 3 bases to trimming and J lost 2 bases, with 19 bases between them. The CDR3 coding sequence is TGTGCCAGTAGTATCGGGTCGGGGAGGGGACTAAACACTGAAGCTTTCTTT. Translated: CASSIGSGRGLNTEAFF.

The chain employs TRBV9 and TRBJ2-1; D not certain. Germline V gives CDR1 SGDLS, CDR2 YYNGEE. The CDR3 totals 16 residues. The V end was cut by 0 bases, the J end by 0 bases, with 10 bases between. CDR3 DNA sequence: TGTGCCAGCAGCGTAGTCGTCGTGCCCTCCTACAATGAGCAGTTCTTC. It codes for CASSVVVVPSYNEQFF.

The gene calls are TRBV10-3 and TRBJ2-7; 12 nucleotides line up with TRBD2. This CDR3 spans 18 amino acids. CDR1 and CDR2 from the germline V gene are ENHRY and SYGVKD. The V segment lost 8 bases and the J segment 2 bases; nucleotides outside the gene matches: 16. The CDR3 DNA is TGTGCCATCTCCCGAGGGCCTAGCGGGGGGGCAGGCCCCTACGAGCAGTACTTC. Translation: CAISRGPSGGAGPYEQYF.

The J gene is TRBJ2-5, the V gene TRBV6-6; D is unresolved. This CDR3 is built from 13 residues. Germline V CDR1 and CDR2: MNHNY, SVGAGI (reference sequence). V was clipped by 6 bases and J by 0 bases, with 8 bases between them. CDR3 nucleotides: TGTGCCAGCAGCACAGCTTACCAAGAGACCCAGTACTTC. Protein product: CASSTAYQETQYF.

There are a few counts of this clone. The CDR3 spells CASSRGQGSTGELFF. Written as DNA, the CDR3 is TGTGCCAGCAGTAGGGGACAGGGGAGCACCGGGGAGCTGTTTTTT. The chain joins TRBV7-9 to TRBJ2-2, with 10 bases that match TRBD1. V shed 6 bases and J 4 bases; nucleotides not matched to a gene: 5. Looked up from germline, CDR1 is SEHNR and CDR2 is FQNEAQ (reference sequence). This CDR3 contains 15 residues.